Listed below are T cell receptor beta chains from one sample, sequenced in a study of post-analysis software for immune sequencing data. TCRdb itself ran the PCR reads through MiXCR, one entry per CDR3 protein. The sample consists of roughly 800,000 distinct CDR3 sequences, approximately 57% of them appearing once. Sequenced: blood. All receptors come from a girl aged 5 to 17 with multiple sclerosis. The CDR3 runs from the conserved cysteine through the conserved F or W. Fields, in order: D gene, J gene, clone size, V gene, CDR3 protein, CDR3 DNA. A D gene is named only where the DNA matches it firmly. Clone size is given for some rows only: seen once, a few or many times, or a class if the clone is expanded.

>.|TRBJ2-7|few|TRBV3-1
CASPEGGMTYEQYF
TGTGCCAGCCCCGAGGGCGGGATGACCTACGAGCAGTACTTC
>TRBD1|TRBJ2-7|.|TRBV18
CASSPYVGQWDRTYEQYF
TGTGCCAGCTCACCATATGTGGGACAGTGGGACAGGACCTACGAGCAGTACTTC
>.|TRBJ2-5|.|TRBV10-3
CAISESWRDEETQYF
TGTGCCATCAGTGAGTCGTGGCGGGATGAAGAGACCCAGTACTTC
>.|TRBJ2-7|.|TRBV29-1
CSAEYGGSYEQYF
TGCAGCGCTGAGTATGGGGGGAGCTACGAGCAGTACTTC
>.|TRBJ1-2|few|TRBV29-1
CSVDGGDSNYGYTF
TGCAGCGTTGATGGTGGTGACAGTAACTATGGCTACACCTTC
>TRBD1|TRBJ1-2|.|TRBV7-2
CASSLGQDNCGYTF
TGTGCCAGCAGCTTGGGACAGGATAACTGTGGCTACACCTTC
>.|TRBJ2-1|once|TRBV15
CATSRGRGVNEQFF
TGTGCCACCAGCAGAGGGAGGGGAGTCAATGAGCAGTTCTTC
>TRBD2|TRBJ2-1|few|TRBV5-1
CASSLGLREDNEQFF
TGCGCCAGCAGCTTGGGCTTGCGGGAGGACAATGAGCAGTTCTTC
>TRBD1|TRBJ1-4|.|TRBV7-9
CASSTTATGVTNEKLFF
TGTGCCAGCAGCACCACTGCCACAGGGGTAACTAATGAAAAACTGTTTTTT
>.|TRBJ2-2|.|TRBV7-9
CASSLAGLRNTGELFF
TGTGCCAGCAGCTTAGCGGGACTCCGTAACACCGGGGAGCTGTTTTTT
>TRBD1|TRBJ1-2|.|TRBV6-5
CASRTKGAGNYGYTF
TGTGCCAGCAGAACGAAGGGGGCAGGGAACTATGGCTACACCTTC
>.|TRBJ2-5|.|TRBV27
CASSFPEGEQYF
TGTGCCAGCAGTTTCCCCGAAGGAGAGCAGTACTTC
>.|TRBJ1-2|few|TRBV10-3
CAITSDPLGGYTF
TGTGCCATCACCTCGGACCCCTTGGGTGGCTACACCTTC
>.|TRBJ2-5|few|TRBV5-1
CASSLVEGKETQYF
TGCGCCAGCAGCTTGGTAGAGGGAAAAGAGACCCAGTACTTC
>.|TRBJ2-5|.|TRBV5-1
CAGSPGWETQYF
TGCGCCGGCAGTCCAGGGTGGGAGACCCAGTACTTC
>.|TRBJ2-7|.|TRBV14
CASSHQSSLSSYEQYF
TGTGCCAGCAGCCATCAATCTAGCCTGAGCTCCTACGAGCAGTACTTC
>.|TRBJ2-5|once|TRBV3-1
CASTPGVRVREGTQYF
TGTGCCAGCACCCCTGGGGTCAGGGTCCGCGAGGGGACCCAGTACTTC
>TRBD2|TRBJ2-1|.|TRBV20-1
CSAQGLAASYNEQFF
TGCAGTGCCCAGGGACTAGCTGCGTCCTACAATGAGCAGTTCTTC
>.|TRBJ2-3|.|TRBV7-2
CASNPSLSTDTQYF
TGTGCCAGCAATCCGAGCCTTAGCACAGATACGCAGTATTTT
>.|TRBJ2-7|.|TRBV6-1
CACRGRLAPYEQYF
TGTGCCTGCAGGGGACGTCTAGCCCCCTACGAGCAGTACTTC
>TRBD1|TRBJ1-1|few|TRBV5-1
CASSLGPTGGNTEAFF
TGCGCCAGCAGCTTGGGACCGACAGGGGGGAACACTGAAGCTTTCTTT
>.|TRBJ2-3|.|TRBV28
CASSLALGAGDTQYF
TGTGCCAGCAGTCTAGCACTAGGGGCAGGAGATACGCAGTATTTT
>TRBD1|TRBJ2-5|.|TRBV5-5
CASSTGTGMEETQYF
TGTGCCAGCAGCACCGGGACAGGGATGGAGGAGACCCAGTACTTC
>.|TRBJ1-4|.|TRBV15
CATRSHGDNEKLFF
TGTGCCACCAGAAGCCACGGAGATAATGAAAAACTGTTTTTT
>.|TRBJ2-1|.|TRBV6-4
CASSDSGGAPSNGQFF
TGTGCCAGCAGTGACTCAGGGGGGGCCCCGAGCAATGGGCAGTTCTTC
>TRBD1|TRBJ2-7|.|TRBV20-1
CSAIRDSYEQYF
TGCAGTGCTATACGGGACAGCTACGAGCAGTACTTC
>.|TRBJ2-2|.|TRBV9
CASSPGPSRTGELFF
TGTGCCAGCAGCCCGGGACCCTCGAGGACCGGGGAGCTGTTTTTT
>.|TRBJ2-5|.|TRBV5-1
CASSLAGVTEKETQYF
TGCGCCAGCAGCTTGGCGGGGGTTACAGAGAAAGAGACCCAGTACTTC
>TRBD1|TRBJ2-7|.|TRBV18
CASSRAVGQGAYEQYF
TGTGCCAGCTCACGAGCTGTGGGTCAGGGGGCATACGAGCAGTACTTC
>TRBD2|TRBJ2-7|.|TRBV29-1
CSVAFGLAGGPGEQYF
TGCAGCGTTGCCTTTGGACTAGCGGGAGGGCCCGGGGAGCAGTACTTC
>.|TRBJ1-2|.|TRBV10-3
CAISDYRAYGYTF
TGTGCCATCAGTGATTACAGGGCCTATGGCTACACCTTC
>.|TRBJ1-5|.|TRBV6-5
CASSYYPGPYSNQPQHF
TGTGCCAGCAGTTACTATCCCGGACCTTATAGCAATCAGCCCCAGCATTTT
>.|TRBJ2-7|.|TRBV6-1
CASRSGRGVEQYF
TGTGCCAGCAGGTCCGGGCGAGGAGTCGAGCAGTACTTC
>TRBD2|TRBJ2-3|.|TRBV20-1
CSATSGRRTDAQYF
TGCAGTGCTACTAGCGGGAGACGGACAGATGCGCAGTATTTT
>TRBD2|TRBJ2-1|.|TRBV5-1
CASSLRLAGEGPIDEQFF
TGCGCCAGCAGCTTGAGGCTAGCGGGAGAGGGTCCGATCGATGAGCAGTTCTTC
>.|TRBJ2-3|.|TRBV6-1
CASSERPAYRDTQYF
TGTGCCAGCAGTGAAAGGCCGGCCTACAGGGATACGCAGTATTTT
>.|TRBJ1-2|.|TRBV12-3/TRBV12-4
CASTHGGLGPYNGHTF
TGTGCCAGCACCCATGGGGGGTTGGGGCCCTATAATGGCCACACCTTC
>TRBD2|TRBJ2-7|.|TRBV6-1
CASRKTSGGSYEQYF
TGTGCCAGCAGGAAGACTAGCGGGGGATCCTACGAGCAGTACTTC